One T cell receptor beta chain is described in this entry. The data were produced by immunoSEQ multiplex PCR, yet TCRdb's version contains in-frame clones alone and is incomplete. This sample yields 150,000 to 200,000 clones, of which roughly 80% are seen a single time; about a tenth belongs to the top ten. The data stem from a study of blood T cell repertoires in COVID-19. Trimming removed 1 base from V and 2 bases from J, with 11 bases in between. CDR1 is LGHNA and CDR2 is YSLEER in the germline V gene. CDR3 length equals 16 residues. The TCR originated in a man between 65 and 79 years old with active or convalescent COVID-19. V usage is TRBV4-3 and J usage is TRBJ2-2, with D maybe TRBD1 (6 bases). Specimen: peripheral blood. CDR3 region: CASSQGTVTNTGELFF. Here the CDR3 DNA reads TGCGCCAGCAGCCAAGGGACAGTGACTAACACCGGGGAGCTGTTTTTT.